This is a list of T cell receptor beta chains from one sample in a study of cytomegalovirus exposure and HLA in healthy donors. TCRdb's copy holds only in-frame clones and misses some; the assay was immunoSEQ multiplex PCR. This table holds under 250,000 clones, about 72% found once. The sample comprised PBMCs. Source of these receptors: a male donor in good health and CMV-seronegative. CDR3s include the opening cysteine and the closing phenylalanine or tryptophan. A D gene is named only where the DNA matches it firmly. Clone size is stated in some rows and not others, as once, few, many or a class when expanded.

d_gene: TRBD1; j_gene: TRBJ2-3; len: 15; abundance: few; v_gene: TRBV7-2; CDR3nt: TGTGCCAGCAGCCTGGGACAGGGGGGCACAGATACGCAGTATTTT; CDR3aa: CASSLGQGGTDTQYF
d_gene: .; j_gene: TRBJ1-3; len: 15; abundance: .; v_gene: TRBV5-6; CDR3nt: TGTGCCAGCAGCTTGCCTACAGGGACTGGAAACACCATATATTTT; CDR3aa: CASSLPTGTGNTIYF
d_gene: .; j_gene: TRBJ1-1; len: 14; abundance: .; v_gene: TRBV6-5; CDR3nt: TGTGCCAGCAGTTACTCCGGGACTAACACTGAAGCTTTCTTT; CDR3aa: CASSYSGTNTEAFF
d_gene: TRBD2; j_gene: TRBJ2-3; len: 18; abundance: .; v_gene: TRBV28; CDR3nt: TGTGCCAGCAGTTTAGGGGGAGGGCCATCCCTTAGCACAGATACGCAGTATTTT; CDR3aa: CASSLGGGPSLSTDTQYF
d_gene: TRBD2; j_gene: TRBJ2-7; len: 17; abundance: .; v_gene: TRBV5-6; CDR3nt: TGTGCCAGCAGCCCCCCGGCCGGGACTAGCGGGAGGGAGGTGCGGTACTTC; CDR3aa: CASSPPAGTSGREVRYF
d_gene: .; j_gene: TRBJ2-3; len: 15; abundance: .; v_gene: TRBV13; CDR3nt: TGTGCCAGCAGCCCTCGCGGCGTAAGCACAGATACGCAGTATTTT; CDR3aa: CASSPRGVSTDTQYF
d_gene: .; j_gene: TRBJ2-3; len: 16; abundance: .; v_gene: TRBV28; CDR3nt: TGTGCCAGCAGTTTGGCGGGACCTAGAGCGACCGATACGCAGTATTTT; CDR3aa: CASSLAGPRATDTQYF
d_gene: TRBD2; j_gene: TRBJ2-7; len: 16; abundance: .; v_gene: TRBV27; CDR3nt: TGTGCCAGCAGACGTCTTAGCGCGGGAGTCGTCTACGAGCAGTACTTC; CDR3aa: CASRRLSAGVVYEQYF
d_gene: .; j_gene: TRBJ1-2; len: 12; abundance: .; v_gene: TRBV29-1; CDR3nt: TGCAGCTCGAGGGGGGGCGACTATGGCTACACCTTC; CDR3aa: CSSRGGDYGYTF
d_gene: TRBD1; j_gene: TRBJ2-7; len: 15; abundance: once; v_gene: TRBV18; CDR3nt: TGTGCCAGCTCACCACCGGGGACAGGGTCCTACGAGCAGTACTTC; CDR3aa: CASSPPGTGSYEQYF
d_gene: .; j_gene: TRBJ1-1; len: 13; abundance: .; v_gene: TRBV28; CDR3nt: TGTGCCAGCACTCTCGCACGGGTGACTGAAGCTTTCTTT; CDR3aa: CASTLARVTEAFF
d_gene: .; j_gene: TRBJ2-1; len: 14; abundance: .; v_gene: TRBV7-9; CDR3nt: TGTGCCAGCAGCACTAGGGACTGGTCAAATGAGCAGTTCTTC; CDR3aa: CASSTRDWSNEQFF
d_gene: TRBD1; j_gene: TRBJ1-2; len: 18; abundance: .; v_gene: TRBV7-9; CDR3nt: TGTGCCAGCAGCTTGGCTGCCCTACCGGGACAGGGGAAGTTGAGCTACACCTTC; CDR3aa: CASSLAALPGQGKLSYTF
d_gene: .; j_gene: TRBJ2-1; len: 15; abundance: .; v_gene: TRBV27; CDR3nt: TGTGCCAGCACCCCCAGAGAAGGGGGGGACAATGAGCAGTTCTTC; CDR3aa: CASTPREGGDNEQFF
d_gene: .; j_gene: TRBJ2-3; len: 14; abundance: .; v_gene: TRBV7-3; CDR3nt: TGTGCCAGCAGCTTAGAGGCAGGCACAGATACGCAGTATTTT; CDR3aa: CASSLEAGTDTQYF
d_gene: .; j_gene: TRBJ2-1; len: 16; abundance: once; v_gene: TRBV7-6; CDR3nt: TGTGCCAGCAGCCCCGGTGGGGGGTCCCCCTACAATGAGCAGTTCTTC; CDR3aa: CASSPGGGSPYNEQFF
d_gene: TRBD1; j_gene: TRBJ1-1; len: 17; abundance: .; v_gene: TRBV7-9; CDR3nt: TGTGCCAGCAGCCCCAAGCAGGGGGCCCTGGGGGACACTGAAGCTTTCTTT; CDR3aa: CASSPKQGALGDTEAFF
d_gene: .; j_gene: TRBJ2-1; len: 12; abundance: .; v_gene: TRBV28; CDR3nt: TGTGCCAGCAGTAGACTCTACAATGAGCAGTTCTTC; CDR3aa: CASSRLYNEQFF
d_gene: TRBD2; j_gene: TRBJ2-3; len: 18; abundance: .; v_gene: TRBV28; CDR3nt: TGTGCCAGCAACTCTGCGGGACTAGCGGAGCCCTTCACAGATACGCAGTATTTT; CDR3aa: CASNSAGLAEPFTDTQYF
d_gene: .; j_gene: TRBJ1-1; len: 12; abundance: .; v_gene: TRBV16; CDR3nt: TGTGCCAGCAGCCGACAGTCCACTGAAGCTTTCTTT; CDR3aa: CASSRQSTEAFF
d_gene: TRBD1; j_gene: TRBJ1-2; len: 14; abundance: .; v_gene: TRBV28; CDR3nt: TGTGCCAGCAGCCCTTGGGGGACAGGGTCGGGCTACACCTTC; CDR3aa: CASSPWGTGSGYTF
d_gene: TRBD2; j_gene: TRBJ2-2; len: 21; abundance: .; v_gene: TRBV7-6; CDR3nt: TGTGCCAGCAGCTTAGAGGGCCCCGGGACTAGCGGGAGGGGGTCGGGCGGGGAGCTGTTTTTT; CDR3aa: CASSLEGPGTSGRGSGGELFF
d_gene: TRBD2; j_gene: TRBJ2-3; len: 17; abundance: .; v_gene: TRBV7-8; CDR3nt: TGTGCCAGCAGCTCCGGACTAGCGGGAGGGCCTGCAGATACGCAGTATTTT; CDR3aa: CASSSGLAGGPADTQYF
d_gene: TRBD2; j_gene: TRBJ2-5; len: 15; abundance: .; v_gene: TRBV5-6; CDR3nt: TGTGCCAGCAGCTTGGGCGGGAGGCACGGGGAGACCCAGTACTTC; CDR3aa: CASSLGGRHGETQYF
d_gene: TRBD2; j_gene: TRBJ2-7; len: 16; abundance: .; v_gene: TRBV10-2; CDR3nt: TGCGCCAGCAGTGTGGGCGTAGCGGGAGGCCTCTACGAGCAGTACTTC; CDR3aa: CASSVGVAGGLYEQYF
d_gene: .; j_gene: TRBJ2-1; len: 15; abundance: .; v_gene: TRBV7-3; CDR3nt: TGTGCCAGCAGCTTAAGTCCTAGCTCTTACAATGAGCAGTTCTTC; CDR3aa: CASSLSPSSYNEQFF
d_gene: TRBD1; j_gene: TRBJ2-1; len: 14; abundance: .; v_gene: TRBV27; CDR3nt: TGTGCCAGCAGCATAGTAAGTGCCGGGACAGGGAAGTTCTTC; CDR3aa: CASSIVSAGTGKFF